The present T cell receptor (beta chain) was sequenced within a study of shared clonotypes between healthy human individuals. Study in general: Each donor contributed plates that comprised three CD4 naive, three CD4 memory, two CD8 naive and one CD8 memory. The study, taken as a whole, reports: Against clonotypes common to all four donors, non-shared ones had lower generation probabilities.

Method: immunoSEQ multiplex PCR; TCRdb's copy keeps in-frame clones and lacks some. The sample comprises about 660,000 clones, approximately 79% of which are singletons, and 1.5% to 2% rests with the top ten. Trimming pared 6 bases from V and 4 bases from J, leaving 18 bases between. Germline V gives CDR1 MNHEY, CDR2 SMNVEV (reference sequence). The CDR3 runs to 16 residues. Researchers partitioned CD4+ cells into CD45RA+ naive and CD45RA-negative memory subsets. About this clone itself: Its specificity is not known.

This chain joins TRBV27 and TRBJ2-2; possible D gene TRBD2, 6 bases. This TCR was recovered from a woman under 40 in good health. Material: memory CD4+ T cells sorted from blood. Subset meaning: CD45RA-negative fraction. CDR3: CASSLVAVGGTGELFF. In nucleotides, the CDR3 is TGTGCCAGCAGCTTAGTTGCGGTGGGGGGCACCGGGGAGCTGTTTTTT.